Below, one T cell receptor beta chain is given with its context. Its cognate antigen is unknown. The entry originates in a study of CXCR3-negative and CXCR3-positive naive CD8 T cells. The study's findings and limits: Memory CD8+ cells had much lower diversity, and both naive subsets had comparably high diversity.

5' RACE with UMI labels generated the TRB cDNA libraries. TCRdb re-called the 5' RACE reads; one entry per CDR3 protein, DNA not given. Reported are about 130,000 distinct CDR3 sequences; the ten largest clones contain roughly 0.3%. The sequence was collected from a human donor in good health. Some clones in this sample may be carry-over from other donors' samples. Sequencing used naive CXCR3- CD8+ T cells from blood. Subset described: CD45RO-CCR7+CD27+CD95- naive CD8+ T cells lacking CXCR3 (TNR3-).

The CDR3 loop is CSVERDGYEQYF. The chain is built from TRBV29-1 and TRBJ2-7; the D call from TCRdb, TRBD1, cannot be confirmed without DNA. This CDR3 has 12 amino acids. Germline assignment: CDR1 SQVTM and CDR2 ANQGSEA.